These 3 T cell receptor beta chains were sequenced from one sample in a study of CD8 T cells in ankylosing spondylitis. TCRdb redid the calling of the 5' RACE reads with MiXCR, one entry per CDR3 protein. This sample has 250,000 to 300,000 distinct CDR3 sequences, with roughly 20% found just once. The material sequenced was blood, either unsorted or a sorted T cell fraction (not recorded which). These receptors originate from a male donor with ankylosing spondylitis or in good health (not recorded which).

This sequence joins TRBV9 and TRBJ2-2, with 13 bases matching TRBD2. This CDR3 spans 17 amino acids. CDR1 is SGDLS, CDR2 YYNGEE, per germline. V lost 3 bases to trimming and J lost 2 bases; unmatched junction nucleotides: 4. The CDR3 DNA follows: TGTGCCAGCAGCGAGGGACTAGCGGGGAGAAACACCGGGGAGCTGTTTTTT. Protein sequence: CASSEGLAGRNTGELFF.

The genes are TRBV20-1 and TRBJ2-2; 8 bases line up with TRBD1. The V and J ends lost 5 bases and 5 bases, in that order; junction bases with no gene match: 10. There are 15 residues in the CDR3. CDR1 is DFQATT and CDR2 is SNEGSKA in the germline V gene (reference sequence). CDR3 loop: CSAPRTGMETGELFF. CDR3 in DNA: TGCAGTGCTCCCCGGACAGGGATGGAGACCGGGGAGCTGTTTTTT.

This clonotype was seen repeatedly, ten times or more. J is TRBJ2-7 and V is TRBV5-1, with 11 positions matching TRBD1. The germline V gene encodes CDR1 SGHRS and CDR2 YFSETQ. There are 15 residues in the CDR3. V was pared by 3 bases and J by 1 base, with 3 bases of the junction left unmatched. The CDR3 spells CASSWGQGVSYEQYV. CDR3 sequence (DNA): TGCGCCAGCAGCTGGGGACAGGGGGTGTCCTACGAGCAGTACGTC.